Below, 13 T cell receptor beta chains from the same sample are listed, as sequenced in a study of CD8 T cells in ankylosing spondylitis. TCRdb re-called the 5' RACE reads through MiXCR, storing one row per CDR3 protein. Of around 250,000 distinct CDR3 sequences listed, around 10% are singletons. Sequenced: blood, either unsorted or a sorted T cell fraction (not recorded which). The source is a male donor with ankylosing spondylitis or in good health (not recorded which).

A few counts support this clonotype. V is TRBV6-1 and J is TRBJ1-5; D remains ambiguous. Trimming left V 5 bases short and J 9 bases short, with 14 bases between. Germline V gives CDR1 MNHNS, CDR2 SASEGT. The CDR3 loop spans 13 amino acids. The chain's CDR3 is CASSTHLAGPQHF. The CDR3, as DNA: TGTGCCAGCAGTACACACTTAGCGGGGCCCCAGCATTTT.

This chain uses TRBV6-2 or TRBV6-3 with TRBJ1-2, with TRBD1 matching 7 bases. Germline V gene lookup returns CDR1 MNHEY and CDR2 SVGEGT. Losses at the gene ends were 4 bases for V and 3 bases for J; bases not matched to a gene: 5. This CDR3 contains 14 residues. CDR3 bases: TGTGCCAGCAGTTCCGGGACAGTGGACTATGGCTACACCTTC. The encoded protein is CASSSGTVDYGYTF.

This clonotype was seen only a few times. This chain connects TRBV25-1 to TRBJ2-5, with unresolved D. The V gene's germline CDR1 is MGHDK and CDR2 SYGVNS. The CDR3 extends over 13 amino acids. V was shortened by 5 bases and J by 3 bases, with 10 bases between the two germline ends. The CDR3 sequence is CASSYKIKETQYF. CDR3 coding DNA: TGTGCCAGCAGTTACAAAATAAAAGAGACCCAGTACTTC.

V usage is TRBV10-3 and J usage is TRBJ2-7, with unresolved D. Trimming pared 3 bases from V and 1 base from J, leaving 16 bases between. CDR1 and CDR2 (germline): ENHRY, SYGVKD. CDR3 length equals 16 residues. The CDR3 spells CAISERQSGLSYEQYF. CDR3 DNA: TGTGCCATCAGTGAACGGCAGTCAGGTCTGTCCTACGAGCAGTACTTC.

This clonotype was seen ten or more times. The gene calls are TRBV20-1 and TRBJ2-7; D is unclear. The CDR3 totals 13 residues. V was cut by 3 bases and J by 3 bases, with 12 bases left in between. The V gene's germline CDR1 is DFQATT and CDR2 SNEGSKA (reference sequence). CDR3 DNA: TGCAGTGCTAGGTTCCGGATGGGCTACGAGCAGTACTTC. Encoded protein: CSARFRMGYEQYF.

This clonotype was seen repeatedly, ten times or more. V usage is TRBV9 and J usage is TRBJ1-4; TRBD1 might be the D (5 bases). Germline lookup yields CDR1 SGDLS and CDR2 YYNGEE. This CDR3 region has 12 residues. V lost 5 bases and J lost 3, with 5 bases in between. The CDR3 DNA reads TGTGCCAGCAGGGGGGCTAATGAAAAACTGTTTTTT. As protein: CASRGANEKLFF.

This clonotype was picked up many times. The chain employs TRBV5-1 and TRBJ1-1, with no clear D. Trimming took off 6 bases at V and 8 bases at J, with 14 bases between the two ends. The CDR3 totals 12 residues. Germline V gives CDR1 SGHRS, CDR2 YFSETQ. The CDR3 sequence is CASTPGWGEAFF. DNA of the CDR3: TGCGCCAGCACACCCGGTTGGGGAGAAGCTTTCTTT.

This clonotype appeared many times. This rearrangement joins TRBV28 to TRBJ2-7; TRBD2 matches at 13 bases. J was trimmed by 4 bases and V by 2 bases; bases with no gene match: 5. CDR1 is MDHEN, CDR2 SYDVKM, per germline. The CDR3 is 16 residues long. The CDR3 nucleotides read TGTGCCAGCAGTTTACTGACTAGCGGGAGGCATTACGAGCAGTACTTC. Its protein product is CASSLLTSGRHYEQYF.

The V gene is TRBV3-1, the J gene TRBJ1-6, with D perhaps TRBD1 (6 bases). The V end was cut by 1 base, the J end by 2 bases, with 15 bases between. Germline V lookup: CDR1 LGHDT, CDR2 YNNKEL (reference sequence). This CDR3 region has 18 residues. CDR3 sequence (DNA): TGTGCCAGCAGCCAAGGGCTGGGCAGGGGAGCCTATAATTCACCCCTCCACTTT. Translation: CASSQGLGRGAYNSPLHF.

This chain joins TRBV5-4 and TRBJ1-1; 8 bases fit TRBD1. Unmatched junction bases numbered 9, after V lost 0 bases and J lost 5 bases. CDR3 length: 16 amino acids. The germline V gene encodes CDR1 SGHNT and CDR2 YYREEE (reference sequence). The CDR3 loop is CASSLGSGQGKTEAFF. CDR3 nucleotide sequence: TGTGCCAGCAGCTTGGGCTCCGGACAGGGAAAGACTGAAGCTTTCTTT.

This clonotype was seen ten or more times. The genes are TRBV6-1 and TRBJ2-7; TRBD1 might be the D (6 bases). This CDR3 spans 15 amino acids. Trimming took off 6 bases at V and 3 bases at J, with 18 bases between the two ends. Germline CDR1 is MNHNS and CDR2 is SASEGT. The CDR3 nucleotides read TGTGCCAGCAGCCTGGATTCGGACAGTAACTACGAGCAGTACTTC. Amino acid sequence: CASSLDSDSNYEQYF.

This clonotype was recorded at least ten times. J is TRBJ2-2 and V is TRBV20-1, with 7 nucleotides matching TRBD2. The CDR3 runs to 17 residues. V trimming: 1 base; J trimming: 2 bases; junction bases outside the gene matches: 10. The germline gives CDR1 DFQATT, CDR2 SNEGSKA (reference sequence). The CDR3 region is CSARGPASGPNTGELFF. The CDR3 region has the DNA TGCAGTGCTAGAGGGCCTGCTAGCGGTCCAAACACCGGGGAGCTGTTTTTT.

This clonotype was detected only a few times. The rearrangement uses TRBV25-1 and TRBJ2-7; possibly TRBD1 for D (6 bases). The length of the CDR3 is 13 residues. V dropped 3 bases and J dropped 5 bases, with 11 bases sitting between them. The germline gives CDR1 MGHDK, CDR2 SYGVNS. CDR3: CASSDQGSHEQYF. The DNA for the CDR3 is TGTGCCAGCAGTGATCAGGGGAGCCACGAGCAGTACTTC.